What follows are 2 T cell receptor beta chains derived from one specimen sequenced in a study of identical twins' blood T cells. TCRdb reprocessed the 5' RACE reads with MiXCR, giving one entry per CDR3 protein. The sample lists a few hundred thousand distinct CDR3 sequences, around 30% seen once, with 6% to 7% in the top ten. Sample: PBMCs. These receptors were collected from a woman aged 18 to 55 in good health.

V and J are TRBV20-1 and TRBJ2-1, with D possibly being TRBD2 (5 bases). Looked up from germline, CDR1 is DFQATT and CDR2 is SNEGSKA (reference sequence). The CDR3 is 12 amino acids. V was clipped by 3 bases and J by 5 bases, with 8 bases between them. The CDR3 here is CSASRGNNEQFF. The CDR3 DNA follows: TGCAGTGCTAGTCGAGGGAACAATGAGCAGTTCTTC.

The chain joins TRBV29-1 to TRBJ2-3; TRBD2 agrees at 12 bases. The trim removed 7 bases at V and 6 bases at J, leaving 11 bases unmatched. CDR1 and CDR2 from the germline V gene are SQVTM and ANQGSEA. CDR3 length: 15 residues. The CDR3: CSARGTSGPPDTQYF. CDR3 bases: TGCAGCGCCCGAGGGACTAGCGGGCCCCCTGATACGCAGTATTTT.